Listed below are T cell receptor beta chains from one sample, sequenced in a study of memory CD4+ T cells and cytomegalovirus serostatus. Produced via immunoSEQ multiplex PCR; TCRdb's table is partial and in-frame only. The sample holds around 53,000 clones, more than 60% seen once. Sequencing input: memory CD4+ T cells from blood. These receptors all stem from an adult in good health and CMV-seronegative. Each CDR3 is given with its conserved first and last residue. The order of the fields is J gene, V gene, clone size, D gene, CDR3 DNA, CDR3 protein. D genes are given only for firm matches. Not all rows give a size; the values are once, few, many and, for expanded clones, a class.

>TRBJ2-1|TRBV10-3|-|-
TGTGCCATCAGTGATGAGCCCGGGCATGAGCAGTTCTTC
CAISDEPGHEQFF
>TRBJ1-2|TRBV5-1|-|TRBD1
TGCGCCAGCAGCCTATCCTATTCCGGGACAGGGGGCGCGGGATCTGGCTACACCTTC
CASSLSYSGTGGAGSGYTF
>TRBJ2-7|TRBV14|-|-
TGTGCCAGCAGCCAAGATTCTTCGTTCGGCGAGCAGTACTTC
CASSQDSSFGEQYF
>TRBJ1-3|TRBV5-6|-|TRBD1
TGTGCCAGCAGCTTAGGACAGGGCCGGTGGACCATATATTTT
CASSLGQGRWTIYF
>TRBJ2-1|TRBV5-1|few|-
TGCGCCAGCAGCTTGGAGGAGTTGTTCAGTGAGCAGTTCTTC
CASSLEELFSEQFF
>TRBJ2-4|TRBV7-2|-|TRBD1
TGTGCCAGCAGCACACAGGGGGCGCCGGACATTCAGTACTTC
CASSTQGAPDIQYF
>TRBJ1-5|TRBV5-6|few|-
TGTGCCAGCAGCTTGGCGGGGGCTGTCAATCAGCCCCAGCATTTT
CASSLAGAVNQPQHF
>TRBJ1-2|TRBV6-1|once|-
TGTGCCAGCAGCCACAGGGTCTATGGCTACACCTTC
CASSHRVYGYTF
>TRBJ1-2|TRBV5-6|-|-
TGTGCCAGCAGCCGTAGGGGTTATGGCTACACCTTC
CASSRRGYGYTF
>TRBJ2-2|TRBV7-9|-|-
TGTGCCAGCAGCGCGGGAAGGACAGCCCGCACCGGGGAGCTGTTTTTT
CASSAGRTARTGELFF
>TRBJ2-5|TRBV5-1|-|TRBD2
TGCGCCAGCAGCCCAGGTGGACTAGCGGGAGTATCAGAGACCCAGTACTTC
CASSPGGLAGVSETQYF
>TRBJ1-5|TRBV28|-|-
TGTGCCAGCAGTACAGGCAGCGGGGGAAGGCAGCCCCAGCATTTT
CASSTGSGGRQPQHF
>TRBJ2-7|TRBV6-1|-|-
TGTGCCAGCAGCGACTACGAGCAGTACTTC
CASSDYEQYF
>TRBJ1-2|TRBV5-1|-|-
TGCGCCAGCAGCTTCGGCGGCGAAGCAGGCTATGGCTACACCTTC
CASSFGGEAGYGYTF
>TRBJ1-2|TRBV4-2|-|-
TGTGCCAGCAGCCAAGATCAGGGAGTCGGTGGCTACACCTTC
CASSQDQGVGGYTF
>TRBJ1-3|TRBV11-2|-|-
TGTGCCAGCAGCTTAGGATTCGGAGGGGGAAACACCATATATTTT
CASSLGFGGGNTIYF
>TRBJ1-5|TRBV7-2|-|-
TGTGCCAGCAGCTCAGGAGGTCAGCCCCAGCATTTT
CASSSGGQPQHF
>TRBJ2-5|TRBV21-1|-|-
TGTGCCAGCAGCAAAGAGATAGGACAGGCGAAAGAGACCCAGTACTTC
CASSKEIGQAKETQYF
>TRBJ2-3|TRBV28|-|TRBD2
TGTGCCAGCAGTTTAGCTAGCGGGAGTACAGATACGCAGTATTTT
CASSLASGSTDTQYF
>TRBJ2-7|TRBV15|-|TRBD1
TGTGCCACCAGCGAAACAGGGGACGAGCAGTACTTC
CATSETGDEQYF
>TRBJ1-1|TRBV5-6|few|-
TGTGCCAGCAGGAGTGGGGGCCGGACTGAAGCTTTCTTT
CASRSGGRTEAFF
>TRBJ2-7|TRBV5-1|-|TRBD1
TGCGCCAGCAGGTCCGGGACAGGGCCCTACGAGCAGTACTTC
CASRSGTGPYEQYF
>TRBJ1-5|TRBV5-1|-|TRBD1
TGCGCCAGCAGCTTGATGACAGGGCAGAATCAGCCCCAGCATTTT
CASSLMTGQNQPQHF
>TRBJ1-2|TRBV19|-|-
TGTGCCAGTACCTCAAGAGTCTATGGCTACACCTTC
CASTSRVYGYTF
>TRBJ2-2|TRBV30|-|TRBD1
TGTGCCTGGAGTGAACAGGGGGCCGGGGAGCTGTTTTTT
CAWSEQGAGELFF
>TRBJ2-1|TRBV10-3|few|-
TGTGCCTCAACCCCATCCCCGACAGGTCTAGGTGAGCAGTTCTTC
CASTPSPTGLGEQFF
>TRBJ2-3|TRBV7-9|-|TRBD2
TGTGCCAGCAGCTTAGGGCTAGCGGGTCAAAGGCACACATTCGATACGCAGTATTTT
CASSLGLAGQRHTFDTQYF
>TRBJ2-7|TRBV18|few|TRBD2
TGTGCCAGCTCACTAACCAGCGGGAGCGGATCCTACGAGCAGTACTTC
CASSLTSGSGSYEQYF